One and the same sample provided the 23 T cell receptor beta chains below, sequenced in a study of OX40 agonist ivuxolimab in advanced cancers. Assay used: immunoSEQ multiplex PCR; TCRdb lists only in-frame clones, some missing. The sample lists 77,000 or so clones, about 85% occurring once. Sequenced here: CD4+ or CD8+ T cells sorted from blood, sampled in a trial of the OX40 agonist ivuxolimab. These receptors originate from an adult with an advanced solid tumor such as melanoma, head and neck, liver or kidney cancer.

V is TRBV6-5 and J is TRBJ1-6, with 8 bases aligning to TRBD1. There are 15 residues in the CDR3. Germline-derived CDR1 and CDR2 are MNHEY and SVGAGI. Trimming cost V 6 bases and J 11 bases; bases outside gene matches: 12. CDR3 nucleotides: TGTGCCAGCAGAACCCCGACAGGGGAATTCGCACCCCTCCACTTT. Translated, it gives CASRTPTGEFAPLHF.

The chain carries TRBV29-1 and TRBJ1-1; D perhaps matches TRBD1 (5 bases). With 3 bases removed from V and 5 bases from J, the gap between germline ends came to 13 bases. The V gene's germline CDR1 is SQVTM and CDR2 ANQGSEA. CDR3 length: 13 amino acids. Here the CDR3 DNA reads TGCAGCGTTGAGGGTGGGGGGGTTACTGAAGCTTTCTTT. It translates to CSVEGGGVTEAFF. The whole variable domain, filled in from reference TRBV29-1 and TRBJ1-1, reads SAVISQKPSRDICQRGTSLTIQCQVDSQVTMMFWYRQQPGQSLTLIATANQGSEATYESGFVIDKFPISRPNLTFSTLTVSNMSPEDSSIYLCSVEGGGVTEAFFGQGTRLTVV.

CDR3 residues: CASGDRVNTEAFF. The CDR3 DNA reads as TGTGCCAGCGGTGACAGGGTGAACACTGAAGCTTTCTTT. This sequence joins TRBV6-5 and TRBJ1-1; 7 bases match TRBD1. The CDR3 has 13 residues. J lost 0 bases, V lost 8 bases, and 3 bases had no gene match. Germline-derived CDR1 and CDR2 are MNHEY and SVGAGI.

The chain carries TRBV2 and TRBJ1-6, with D hard to call. Deletions cut 3 bases from V and 7 bases from J, with 10 bases between. This CDR3 comprises 14 residues. Germline V gene sequence: CDR1 SNHLY, CDR2 FYNNEI. The CDR3 loop is CASSDKETNSPLHF. Written as DNA, the CDR3 is TGTGCCAGCAGTGATAAGGAAACCAATTCACCCCTCCACTTT.

The chain recombines TRBV5-6 with TRBJ1-4, with 9 bases matching TRBD1. Germline V gene sequence: CDR1 SGHDT, CDR2 YYEEEE. This CDR3 has 14 amino acids. Trimming took 4 bases from V and 8 from J; bases not matched to a gene: 6. The CDR3 DNA is TGTGCCAGCAGCACCGGGACAGGGAGAGAAAAACTGTTTTTT. Its translation is CASSTGTGREKLFF.

The chain employs TRBV11-3 and TRBJ2-7, with D perhaps given as TRBD1 or TRBD2 (5 bases each). The CDR3 has 13 amino acids. The germline gives CDR1 SGHNT, CDR2 YENEEA. The V and J ends lost 0 bases and 7 bases respectively, with 10 bases between them. This chain's CDR3 is CASSLEQDSEQYF. The CDR3 nucleotides read TGTGCCAGCAGCTTAGAACAGGACTCGGAGCAGTACTTC.

V gene TRBV28 combines with J gene TRBJ2-7; TRBD2 matches at 7 bases. V lost 4 bases, J lost 6 bases, and 12 bases stayed unmatched. The CDR3 has 15 amino acids. CDR1 MDHEN and CDR2 SYDVKM come from the germline V gene. CDR3 sequence (DNA): TGTGCCAGCAGTTCCCCTACAGCGGGGCTCGTCGAGCAGTACTTC. This translates into CASSSPTAGLVEQYF.

The chain carries TRBV5-4 and TRBJ2-3; D might be TRBD1 (6 bases). The CDR3 covers 14 residues. Trimming shortened V by 4 bases and J by 6 bases, and 15 bases separated the two germline ends. Germline CDR1 and CDR2: SGHNT and YYREEE (reference sequence). DNA of the CDR3: TGTGCCAGCAGCCCGGGCCCAGGGGAGGATACGCAGTATTTT. Translation gives CASSPGPGEDTQYF.

This clone was found once. The chain joins TRBV6-5 to TRBJ2-5, with TRBD2 matching over 8 bases. From germline, CDR1 is MNHEY and CDR2 SVGAGI. The CDR3 sequence is 14 residues long. The junction had 4 bases not matched to a gene; V was cut back by 5 bases and J by 2 bases. DNA of the CDR3: TGTGCCAGCAGTCGAAGCGGGAGACAAGAGACCCAGTACTTC. As protein: CASSRSGRQETQYF.

The chain employs TRBV28 and TRBJ1-2; D not certain. V was clipped by 6 bases and J by 8 bases, with 13 bases between them. In germline, CDR1 is MDHEN, CDR2 SYDVKM. CDR3 size: 12 residues. CDR3 nucleotides: TGTGCCAGCAGCTTGGGAGTGCGAGGCTACACCTTC. It codes for CASSLGVRGYTF.

This rearrangement joins TRBV6-1 to TRBJ1-2, with TRBD1 identical over 11 bases. Trimming at V came to 4 bases and at J to 4 bases, leaving 11 bases not matched to a gene. Looked up from germline, CDR1 is MNHNS and CDR2 is SASEGT. CDR3 length: 17 amino acids. Written as DNA, the CDR3 is TGTGCCAGCAGTGCCCGGACAGGGGGCGCGCCGGCCTATGGCTACACCTTC. Protein product: CASSARTGGAPAYGYTF.

The chain joins TRBV10-3 to TRBJ1-5, with 12 bases fitting TRBD1. The CDR3 has 13 amino acids. The V gene's germline CDR1 is ENHRY and CDR2 SYGVKD. V shed 10 bases, J shed 5 bases, and the junction held 3 bases outside the gene matches. CDR3 DNA: TGTGCCACCGGGGACAGGGGGCATCAGCCCCAGCATTTT. It translates to CATGDRGHQPQHF.

This clone was counted only a few times. The V call is TRBV14, the J call TRBJ2-2, with 8 bases that match TRBD2. The ends lost 4 bases at V and 4 bases at J; junction bases unmatched: 11. The CDR3 length is 17 residues. CDR1 SGHDN and CDR2 FVKESK come from the germline V gene. The CDR3 sequence: CASSPMLGSGITGELFF. CDR3 in DNA: TGTGCCAGCAGCCCCATGTTAGGTAGCGGGATCACCGGGGAGCTGTTTTTT.

The gene calls are TRBV4-2 and TRBJ2-1, with 13 nucleotides matching TRBD2. This CDR3 spans 20 amino acids. CDR1 and CDR2 (germline): LGHNA, YNFKEQ. V lost 2 bases and J lost 4; bases outside the gene matches: 14. The DNA of the CDR3 is TGTGCCAGCAGCCAATTCCCTCGGACTAGCGGGGGTACCATATACAATGAGCAGTTCTTC. It encodes CASSQFPRTSGGTIYNEQFF.

The V and J genes are TRBV5-1 and TRBJ2-1; 10 nucleotides match TRBD2. The germline V gene encodes CDR1 SGHRS and CDR2 YFSETQ. The V gene end was trimmed by 0 bases and the J gene end by 6 bases; junction bases not matched to a gene: 12. The CDR3 contains 18 residues. The DNA of the CDR3 is TGCGCCAGCAGCTTGGAACTAGCGGGATTACTTGGGATCAATGAGCAGTTCTTC. This translates into CASSLELAGLLGINEQFF.

The genes are TRBV21-1 and TRBJ2-5; the D segment call TRBD1 is taken from the table without a DNA check. The DNA end is a closer match to TRBJ2-7, so the J assignment may be wrong. TRBV21-1 is a listed pseudogene. The CDR3 spans 13 residues. The CDR3: CASSDRGAYEQYF. The CDR3 DNA is TGTGCCAGCAGCGACAGGGGCGCCTACGAGCAGTACTTC.

The chain carries TRBV11-2 and TRBJ2-5; 10 bases line up with TRBD2. This CDR3 has 16 amino acids. The germline V gene has CDR1 SGHAT and CDR2 FQNNGV. V was pared by 3 bases and J by 4 bases, with 8 bases of the junction left unmatched. As DNA, the CDR3 is TGTGCCAGCAGCTTTGGTAGCGGGGGGTTAGGAGAGACCCAGTACTTC. This translates into CASSFGSGGLGETQYF.

The rearrangement uses TRBV7-9 and TRBJ1-2; D is undetermined. V was pared by 1 base and J by 7 bases, with 10 bases between. The CDR3 sequence is 13 residues long. CDR1 is SEHNR, CDR2 FQNEAQ, per germline (reference sequence). The CDR3 here is CASSLVEKSGYTF. The CDR3 DNA is TGTGCCAGCAGCTTAGTGGAGAAGTCTGGCTACACCTTC.

The rearrangement links TRBV6-1 to TRBJ2-7; D is uncertain. The CDR3 contains 12 residues. From germline, CDR1 is MNHNS and CDR2 SASEGT. The V end was cut by 10 bases, the J end by 2 bases, with 12 bases between. The CDR3 DNA reads TGTGCCACCACCGATACAACCTACGAGCAGTACTTC. Translated, it gives CATTDTTYEQYF.

The V call is TRBV2, the J call TRBJ1-1; perhaps TRBD1 as D (5 bases). Trimming took 7 bases from V and 0 from J, leaving 15 bases between them. CDR3 length: 15 amino acids. Germline-derived CDR1 and CDR2 are SNHLY and FYNNEI. DNA for the CDR3: TGTGCCAGCACCGAGTCCGGGACGGTGAACACTGAAGCTTTCTTT. As protein: CASTESGTVNTEAFF.

The CDR3 nucleotides are TGTGCCAGCAGTGAAGCCCTGGGCTCCTACAATGAGCAGTTCTTC. Its translation is CASSEALGSYNEQFF. The chain recombines TRBV2 with TRBJ2-1; D not certain. Trimming left V 0 bases short and J 0 bases short, with 6 bases between. The CDR3 has 15 amino acids. Germline loops: CDR1 SNHLY, CDR2 FYNNEI. Full variable domain (outside the CDR3, taken from reference TRBV2 and TRBJ2-1): EPEVTQTPSHQVTQMGQEVILRCVPISNHLYFYWYRQILGQKVEFLVSFYNNEISEKSEIFDDQFSVERPDGSNFTLKIRSTKLEDSAMYFCASSEALGSYNEQFFGPGTRLTVL.

The genes are TRBV7-8 and TRBJ1-4, with TRBD1 matching 7 bases. CDR3 length: 20 amino acids. Trimming cost V 4 bases and J 6 bases; bases outside gene matches: 23. The germline gives CDR1 SGHVS, CDR2 FQNEAQ. CDR3 DNA sequence: TGTGCCAGCAGCTCAATACAAATTCCAGGGGGTTCGAGGGGAGATGAAAAACTGTTTTTT. It encodes CASSSIQIPGGSRGDEKLFF. Filled out from reference TRBV7-8 and TRBJ1-4, the complete variable domain reads GAGVSQSPRYKVAKRGQDVALRCDPISGHVSLFWYQQALGQGPEFLTYFQNEAQLDKSGLPSDRFFAERPEGSVSTLKIQRTQQEDSAVYLCASSSIQIPGGSRGDEKLFFGSGTQLSVL.

This rearrangement joins TRBV4-2 to TRBJ2-7, with a weak D call TRBD1 (7 bases). CDR3 size: 14 residues. V gave up 4 bases and J gave up 2 bases, with 12 bases separating them. From germline, CDR1 is LGHNA and CDR2 YNFKEQ. The CDR3 loop reads CASSPRGATYEQYF. In DNA form, the CDR3 reads TGTGCCAGCAGCCCCAGGGGGGCAACCTACGAGCAGTACTTC.